The rows below give T cell receptor beta chains drawn from one sample of a study of shared clonotypes between healthy human individuals. Profiling relied on immunoSEQ multiplex PCR, and the TCRdb table lists in-frame clones only, not all of them. The profile covers some 1.5 million clones, with about 96% appearing a single time and approximately 1.1% taken by the ten largest. Source material: naive CD4+ T cells sorted from blood. Source of these receptors: a man aged 30-40 years in good health. Each CDR3 is given with its conserved first and last residue. D genes are given only for firm matches. Some rows have no size entry. The others give once, few or many, or a class for an expanded clone.

d_call,v_call,j_call,clone_size,cdr3_nt,cdr3_aa
.,TRBV11-2,TRBJ2-3,.,TGTGCCAGCCACCGGGGGCCCGGCAGAGATACGCAGTATTTT,CASHRGPGRDTQYF
.,TRBV7-2,TRBJ2-2,.,TGTGCCAGCAGCTTAGCAGGCTCCCCCGGGGAGCTGTTTTTT,CASSLAGSPGELFF
.,TRBV11-2,TRBJ2-7,few,TGTGCCAGCTACCTCGACAGCGAGCAGTACTTC,CASYLDSEQYF
.,TRBV7-3,TRBJ2-3,.,TGTGCCAGCAGCTTAAACCCCGAGGATACGCAGTATTTT,CASSLNPEDTQYF
TRBD2,TRBV13,TRBJ2-2,.,TGTGCCAGCGGGGGGATAGCGGGAGTCGCCGGGGAGCTGTTTTTT,CASGGIAGVAGELFF
.,TRBV28,TRBJ2-7,.,TGTGCCAGCAGCTACCCCGGAACGACCTACGAGCAGTACTTC,CASSYPGTTYEQYF
TRBD2,TRBV10-3,TRBJ2-2,.,TGTGCCATCAGTGAGTTAAGGACTAGCGGGGCGAACACCGGGGAGCTGTTTTTT,CAISELRTSGANTGELFF
.,TRBV28,TRBJ2-7,.,TGTGCCAGCAGTTCACCCCGCCTGGGGCGCGAGCAGTACTTC,CASSSPRLGREQYF
.,TRBV2,TRBJ2-6,few,TGTGCCAGCAGTGAGACGGGGACAGGGGCCAACGTCCTGACTTTC,CASSETGTGANVLTF
.,TRBV9,TRBJ2-1,.,TGTGCCAGCAGCGTGGCGGGAACAACTAACAATGAGCAGTTCTTC,CASSVAGTTNNEQFF
.,TRBV28,TRBJ2-7,.,TGTGCCAGCAGAAACAGGGAAGTTTCCTACGAGCAGTACTTC,CASRNREVSYEQYF
TRBD1,TRBV28,TRBJ1-5,.,TGTGCCAGCAGTTTCGGGGACAGGGTTAGTCAGCCCCAGCATTTT,CASSFGDRVSQPQHF
.,TRBV11-2,TRBJ2-7,.,TGTGCCAGCAGCTTAAACAGCTTGGTCTACGAGCAGTACTTC,CASSLNSLVYEQYF
TRBD2,TRBV27,TRBJ2-1,.,TGTGCCAGCACCGGCGAGCGGGAGGGGAGTCAACGCAATGAGCAGTTCTTC,CASTGEREGSQRNEQFF
.,TRBV10-3,TRBJ2-7,.,TGTGCCATCAGTGGACAGAACCTCTACGAGCAGTACTTC,CAISGQNLYEQYF
.,TRBV29-1,TRBJ2-4,.,TGCAGCGTTGAAGTTGGTGGATCGAAAAACATTCAGTACTTC,CSVEVGGSKNIQYF
.,TRBV9,TRBJ2-7,once,TGTGCCAGCAGCGTAGAGGGCAGGGGGGAGGAGCAGTACTTC,CASSVEGRGEEQYF
TRBD1,TRBV7-8,TRBJ1-2,.,TGTGCCAGCAGACCCGGGACAGGTGGCTACACCTTC,CASRPGTGGYTF
TRBD2,TRBV10-3,TRBJ2-6,.,TGTGCCATCAGTGAGTCCCTAGTTTCTAGCGGGACCCCCTCTGGGGCCAACGTCCTGACTTTC,CAISESLVSSGTPSGANVLTF
.,TRBV9,TRBJ1-3,.,TGTGCCAGCAGCGTAGAATCCATTCTTCGGGCGAGCTCTGGAAACACCATATATTTT,CASSVESILRASSGNTIYF
.,TRBV5-1,TRBJ2-5,.,TGCGCCAGCAGCTTTACGGTAGGGGTCAAAGAGACCCAGTACTTC,CASSFTVGVKETQYF
.,TRBV4-2,TRBJ1-1,.,TGTGCCAGCAGCCAAGATTGGGAATCTGGAGCTTTCTTT,CASSQDWESGAFF
.,TRBV5-1,TRBJ2-7,few,TGCGCCAGCAGCTTGGTGGGCAGCTCCTACGAGCAGTACTTC,CASSLVGSSYEQYF
.,TRBV5-1,TRBJ2-5,.,TGCGCCAGCAGCTTGGTTACGGAGACCCAGTACTTC,CASSLVTETQYF
.,TRBV4-1,TRBJ2-4,.,TGCGCCAGCAGCCAAGAGACGCTCGAGCAGACAGCTAACAAAAACATTCAGTACTTC,CASSQETLEQTANKNIQYF
TRBD1,TRBV6-1,TRBJ2-1,.,TGTGCCAGCAGTCGGGACAGTCTCTACAATGAGCAGTTCTTC,CASSRDSLYNEQFF
.,TRBV4-2,TRBJ1-4,.,TGTGCCAGCAGCCAAGAGAGTTGGACAGAAAGTCATGAAAAACTGTTTTTT,CASSQESWTESHEKLFF
.,TRBV19,TRBJ1-1,once,TGTGCCAGTAGTACCGTGAACACTGAAGCTTTCTTT,CASSTVNTEAFF
.,TRBV18,TRBJ2-5,.,TGTGCCAGCTCACCATTAGGGGGACAAGAGACCCAGTACTTC,CASSPLGGQETQYF
TRBD1,TRBV5-1,TRBJ2-1,.,TGCGCCAGCAGCTTGGAGGGGGCTGGAAAGCAGTTCTTC,CASSLEGAGKQFF
.,TRBV6-4,TRBJ2-7,.,TGTGCCAGCAGTAAAGACGGAAACGAGCAGTACTTC,CASSKDGNEQYF
.,TRBV21-1,TRBJ1-5,.,TGTGCCAGCACCAAAAAGGGGGAGTCCCAGCCCCAGCATTTT,CASTKKGESQPQHF
TRBD2,TRBV5-6,TRBJ2-7,.,TGTGCCAGCAGCTGGCCGGGACTAGATCGAGACGAGCAGTACTTC,CASSWPGLDRDEQYF
.,TRBV18,TRBJ2-1,.,TGTGCCAGCTCACCACCGCCGGGGGAGCAGTTCTTC,CASSPPPGEQFF
.,TRBV5-4,TRBJ2-1,.,TGTGCCAGCAGCCTACAGGGATCGAATGAGCAGTTCTTC,CASSLQGSNEQFF
TRBD1,TRBV27,TRBJ1-1,.,TGTGCCAGCAGTTCAGTCCGGGACAGGGTTTACACTGAAGCTTTCTTT,CASSSVRDRVYTEAFF
.,TRBV30,TRBJ2-5,.,TGTGCCTGGAGTGGGGCCCTTTTGGACCAGTACTTC,CAWSGALLDQYF
.,TRBV28,TRBJ2-2,.,TGTGCCAGCAGCCTCATCCGGGTAAAGGGGATGGGTAAAACTAGGAACACCGGGGAGCTGTTTTTT,CASSLIRVKGMGKTRNTGELFF
.,TRBV30,TRBJ2-7,once,TGTGCCTGGGACCCCGAGGGGGGGGTTTCCTACGAGCAGTACTTC,CAWDPEGGVSYEQYF
.,TRBV5-1,TRBJ2-2,.,TGCGCCAGCTGCGTCCCGGGTGCCGGGGAGCTGTTTTTT,CASCVPGAGELFF
.,TRBV7-2,TRBJ1-1,.,TGTGCCAGCAGCCCTCATCCCCTTTTGAACACTGAAGCTTTCTTT,CASSPHPLLNTEAFF
.,TRBV5-1,TRBJ1-1,.,TGCGCCAGCAGCTTGGGGGAGTTGGGCACTGAAGCTTTCTTT,CASSLGELGTEAFF
.,TRBV9,TRBJ1-3,.,TGTGCCAGCAGCGTACAAAGCTCTGGAAACACCATATATTTT,CASSVQSSGNTIYF
.,TRBV11-3,TRBJ2-1,.,TGTGCCAGCAGCTCCTCAGACAGGCAGACCCTAAACAATGAGCAGTTCTTC,CASSSSDRQTLNNEQFF
.,TRBV7-6,TRBJ2-7,.,TGTGCCAGCAGCTTTGGGGGAGAAGTGGTCGAGCAGTACTTC,CASSFGGEVVEQYF
.,TRBV5-4,TRBJ2-7,.,TGTGCCAGCACCCTAACCGGACAGACCTACGAGCAGTACTTC,CASTLTGQTYEQYF
TRBD1,TRBV18,TRBJ2-7,.,TGTGCCAGCCAGCAGGGGACAGGGGGAACCGAGCAGTACTTC,CASQQGTGGTEQYF
.,TRBV11-2,TRBJ2-2,.,TGTGCCAGCAGCCCCCTCGGGACGCACAACGCCGGGGAGCTGTTTTTT,CASSPLGTHNAGELFF
TRBD2,TRBV5-1,TRBJ2-5,.,TGCGCCAGCAGCTCAGTGCGGGAGGGGGAGACCCAGTACTTC,CASSSVREGETQYF
TRBD1,TRBV9,TRBJ2-1,.,TGTGCCAGCACCCCAATACAGGGGCGACATTCCTACAATGAGCAGTTCTTC,CASTPIQGRHSYNEQFF
TRBD1,TRBV14,TRBJ2-2,.,TGTGCCAGCAGCCTGACCTCGACAGGGCCCGGGGAGCTGTTTTTT,CASSLTSTGPGELFF
.,TRBV4-1,TRBJ2-1,.,TGCGCCAGCACCATCAATAGCGCGAACAACCGGGGTGAGCAGTTCTTC,CASTINSANNRGEQFF
TRBD1,TRBV28,TRBJ2-1,.,TGTGCCAGCAGTTTATACCTAGGGGACAGGGGGGAAAATGAGCAGTTCTTC,CASSLYLGDRGENEQFF
TRBD2,TRBV4-2,TRBJ2-5,.,TGTGCCAGCAGCCAGACCGGGACTAGGGGCGGGGGGACCCAGTACTTC,CASSQTGTRGGGTQYF
.,TRBV27,TRBJ2-3,.,TGTGCCAGCAGACTTACTAGTGCCGGCACAGATACGCAGTATTTT,CASRLTSAGTDTQYF
TRBD1,TRBV6-5,TRBJ1-1,.,TGTGCCAGCAGTCGGGACAGGGAGCGAAACACTGAAGCTTTCTTT,CASSRDRERNTEAFF
.,TRBV14,TRBJ2-2,.,TGTGCCAGCAGCCCCATAAGGAGCACCGGGGAGCTGTTTTTT,CASSPIRSTGELFF
.,TRBV9,TRBJ2-7,.,TGTGCCAGCAGCGTAGCCCCCAGGGCCGCCTACGAGCAGTACTTC,CASSVAPRAAYEQYF